The 23 T cell receptor beta chains below all came from one sample that was sequenced in a study of cytomegalovirus exposure and HLA in healthy donors. TCRdb keeps only in-frame clones here, not all; method: immunoSEQ multiplex PCR. The repertoire holds 150,000 to 200,000 clones, with around nine tenths as singletons. Sequencing was done on a sample of PBMCs. These receptors were obtained from a young woman in good health and CMV-seronegative.

The V and J genes are TRBV6-5 and TRBJ1-5; D not resolved. V lost 9 bases and J 2 bases, leaving 14 bases between the germline ends. From germline, CDR1 is MNHEY and CDR2 SVGAGI. CDR3 length: 14 amino acids. In DNA form, the CDR3 reads TGTGCCAGAGGAGAGGGCGAGGGCAATCAGCCCCAGCATTTT. Its protein is CARGEGEGNQPQHF.

This clone was picked up one time. The rearrangement uses TRBV27 and TRBJ2-1; 10 bases map to TRBD1. J was trimmed by 2 bases and V by 1 base; bases with no gene match: 5. The CDR3 consists of 17 residues. Germline assignment: CDR1 MNHEY and CDR2 SMNVEV (reference sequence). The CDR3 protein is CASSLFVGTGAYNEQFF. In DNA form, the CDR3 reads TGTGCCAGCAGTTTATTCGTCGGGACAGGGGCCTACAATGAGCAGTTCTTC.

V usage is TRBV2 and J usage is TRBJ1-5, with D tentatively TRBD1 (6 bases). Between the trimmed V and J ends, which lost 6 bases and 0 bases, there was a span of 12 bases. The germline CDR1 and CDR2 sequences are SNHLY and FYNNEI. The CDR3 length is 15 residues. CDR3 DNA: TGTGCCAGCAGAGAGGACAGTAATAGCAATCAGCCCCAGCATTTT. It encodes CASREDSNSNQPQHF.

A single count supports this clone. This sequence joins TRBV9 and TRBJ2-5; perhaps TRBD2 as D (6 bases). In germline, CDR1 is SGDLS, CDR2 YYNGEE. The V end lost 0 bases, the J end lost 2 bases, and 11 bases lay between the germline ends. The CDR3 loop spans 15 amino acids. In DNA form, the CDR3 reads TGTGCCAGCAGCGTAGATCCCGGGACTCAAGAGACCCAGTACTTC. It specifies CASSVDPGTQETQYF.

The chain carries TRBV10-3 and TRBJ2-7; D remains ambiguous. Trimming removed 3 bases at V and 4 bases at J, with 10 bases between. The length of the CDR3 is 13 residues. The V gene's germline CDR1 is ENHRY and CDR2 SYGVKD. CDR3 DNA sequence: TGTGCCATCAGTGATGTCGGTTCTTACGAGCAGTACTTC. Amino acid sequence: CAISDVGSYEQYF.

V is TRBV27 and J is TRBJ1-2; 7 positions agree with TRBD1. Germline values: CDR1 MNHEY, CDR2 SMNVEV (reference sequence). This CDR3 contains 14 residues. The junction had 5 bases not matched to a gene; V was cut back by 3 bases and J by 4 bases. The CDR3 here is CASSFKGAGYGYTF. DNA for the CDR3: TGTGCCAGCAGTTTTAAGGGGGCGGGCTATGGCTACACCTTC.

The chain employs TRBV7-8 and TRBJ2-7; a possible D gene is TRBD1 (5 bases). CDR1 is SGHVS and CDR2 is FQNEAQ in the germline V gene. The length of the CDR3 is 14 residues. The V gene lost 0 bases and the J gene lost 4 bases, with 10 bases spanning the gap. The CDR3 spells CASSLAGQLYEQYF. The DNA of the CDR3 is TGTGCCAGCAGCTTAGCCGGACAACTATACGAGCAGTACTTC.

The chain links TRBV19 to TRBJ2-7; TRBD2 agrees at 8 bases. Losses at the gene ends were 1 base for V and 2 bases for J; bases not matched to a gene: 7. The CDR3 has 16 amino acids. Germline values: CDR1 LNHDA, CDR2 SQIVND (reference sequence). In nucleotides, the CDR3 is TGTGCCAGTAGTATAGCGGGTAGCGGGGCGACCTACGAGCAGTACTTC. It is translated as CASSIAGSGATYEQYF. Looking up the rest from reference TRBV19 and TRBJ2-7 gives the full variable domain: DGGITQSPKYLFRKEGQNVTLSCEQNLNHDAMYWYRQDPGQGLRLIYYSQIVNDFQKGDIAEGYSVSREKKESFPLTVTSAQKNPTAFYLCASSIAGSGATYEQYFGPGTRLTVT.

V gene TRBV7-9 combines with J gene TRBJ1-1; D ambiguous. The CDR3 has 11 amino acids. Trimming cost V 5 bases and J 4 bases, with 5 bases left between them. The germline CDR1 and CDR2 sequences are SEHNR and FQNEAQ (reference sequence). The CDR3 is CASSLSTEAFF. CDR3 in DNA: TGTGCCAGCAGCCTAAGCACTGAAGCTTTCTTT.

The V gene is TRBV5-4, the J gene TRBJ2-1, with TRBD2 as a possible D gene (6 bases). CDR3 length: 15 amino acids. Germline CDR1 reads SGHNT; CDR2 reads YYREEE (reference sequence). The V end lost 3 bases, the J end lost 4 bases, and 14 bases lay between the germline ends. CDR3 DNA sequence: TGTGCCAGCAGCTCGGGGCCGGGGGATTACAATGAGCAGTTCTTC. As protein: CASSSGPGDYNEQFF.

This chain connects TRBV27 to TRBJ1-6; D is uncertain. This CDR3 is 17 amino acids long. The V gene lost 6 bases and the J gene lost 0 bases, with 15 bases spanning the gap. Germline V CDR1 and CDR2: MNHEY, SMNVEV (reference sequence). The CDR3, as DNA: TGTGCCAGCAGGAGGGTTAGGGAAAGCTCCTATAATTCACCCCTCCACTTT. Translated: CASRRVRESSYNSPLHF.

This chain links TRBV11-2 with TRBJ2-5, with 12 bases fitting TRBD2. Trimming removed 5 bases from V and 5 bases from J; junction bases left unmatched: 9. Germline CDR1 reads SGHAT; CDR2 reads FQNNGV. The CDR3 has 16 residues. The CDR3 spells CASSRGTSGGRETQYF. The CDR3 DNA is TGTGCCAGCAGCCGGGGTACTAGCGGGGGGAGGGAGACCCAGTACTTC.

The sample holds a few counts of this clone. This chain joins TRBV4-1 and TRBJ1-2; tentative D call: TRBD1 (6 bases). Germline lookup yields CDR1 MGHRA and CDR2 YSYEKL. V was pared by 1 base and J by 8 bases, with 14 bases between. This CDR3 spans 14 amino acids. The chain's CDR3 is CASSQGGGGLGYTF. The CDR3 coding sequence is TGCGCCAGCAGCCAAGGAGGGGGTGGCCTGGGCTACACCTTC.

The rearrangement joins TRBV7-2 to TRBJ1-2; possible D gene TRBD1, 5 bases. CDR1 is SGHTA, CDR2 FQGNSA, per germline. The CDR3 has 16 residues. V lost 2 bases to trimming and J lost 0 bases, with 13 bases between them. CDR3: CASSLFVGLPNYGYTF. The CDR3 DNA reads as TGTGCCAGCAGCTTATTCGTGGGACTGCCTAACTATGGCTACACCTTC.

The chain employs TRBV6-1 and TRBJ2-1, with a weak D call TRBD2 (6 bases). V was shortened by 0 bases and J by 3 bases, with 15 bases between the two germline ends. Germline loops: CDR1 MNHNS, CDR2 SASEGT. There are 17 residues in the CDR3. The CDR3 spells CASSEAPGIAVYNEQFF. DNA of the CDR3: TGTGCCAGCAGTGAAGCGCCGGGGATAGCGGTCTACAATGAGCAGTTCTTC.

This chain links TRBV5-1 with TRBJ2-1; 7 bases align to TRBD2. In germline, CDR1 is SGHRS, CDR2 YFSETQ. The CDR3 sequence is 13 residues long. Trimming cost V 2 bases and J 8 bases; bases outside gene matches: 4. The chain's CDR3 is CASSLGGRDEQFF. Written as DNA, the CDR3 is TGCGCCAGCAGCTTAGGCGGGAGAGATGAGCAGTTCTTC. The variable domain in full, completed from reference TRBV5-1 and TRBJ2-1, reads KAGVTQTPRYLIKTRGQQVTLSCSPISGHRSVSWYQQTPGQGLQFLFEYFSETQRNKGNFPGRFSGRQFSNSRSEMNVSTLELGDSALYLCASSLGGRDEQFFGPGTRLTVL.

The V gene is TRBV7-9, the J gene TRBJ1-6, with TRBD1 matching 8 bases. CDR3 length equals 17 residues. Trimming cost V 6 bases and J 7 bases; bases outside gene matches: 14. Germline values: CDR1 SEHNR, CDR2 FQNEAQ (reference sequence). The CDR3 DNA sequence: TGTGCCAGCAGGCCAGCCCCCGGACAGGGAGGGAATTCACCCCTCCACTTT. Its protein product is CASRPAPGQGGNSPLHF.

V and J are TRBV19 and TRBJ1-1, with no clear D. V was cut by 3 bases and J by 7 bases, with 12 bases left in between. There are 13 residues in the CDR3. Looked up from germline, CDR1 is LNHDA and CDR2 is SQIVND (reference sequence). The CDR3 region has the DNA TGTGCCAGTAGTATCACGTCAGGTGGTGAAGCTTTCTTT. Protein sequence: CASSITSGGEAFF.

The chain uses TRBV5-6 and TRBJ1-1; D remains ambiguous. CDR1 is SGHDT and CDR2 is YYEEEE in the germline V gene. With 1 base removed from V and 5 bases from J, the gap between germline ends came to 9 bases. The CDR3 is 13 amino acids. The CDR3: CASSLWEGTEAFF. Written as DNA, the CDR3 is TGTGCCAGCAGCTTGTGGGAGGGTACTGAAGCTTTCTTT. The entire variable domain, with the rest obtained from reference TRBV5-6 and TRBJ1-1, is as follows: DAGVTQSPTHLIKTRGQQVTLRCSPKSGHDTVSWYQQALGQGPQFIFQYYEEEERQRGNFPDRFSGHQFPNYSSELNVNALLLGDSALYLCASSLWEGTEAFFGQGTRLTVV.

The chain combines TRBV15 with TRBJ1-5, with unresolved D. The germline V and J ends were trimmed by 5 bases and 6 bases, with 11 bases remaining between them. The CDR3 is made up of 13 amino acids. CDR1 is LNHNV and CDR2 is YYDKDF in the germline V gene (reference sequence). The CDR3 region is CATSLVGAQPQHF. The CDR3 coding sequence is TGTGCCACCAGCCTGGTAGGAGCTCAGCCCCAGCATTTT.

The gene calls are TRBV5-1 and TRBJ2-2, with D hard to call. CDR3 length: 16 amino acids. V lost 4 bases and J 0 bases, leaving 13 bases between the germline ends. Per the germline V gene, CDR1 is SGHRS and CDR2 is YFSETQ. The CDR3 DNA sequence: TGCGCCAGCAGCCAGCACCGAGGAGCGAACACCGGGGAGCTGTTTTTT. It codes for CASSQHRGANTGELFF.

The V gene is TRBV5-1, the J gene TRBJ2-7, with 9 nucleotides matching TRBD1. The CDR3 runs to 17 residues. The V gene end was trimmed by 3 bases and the J gene end by 3 bases; junction bases not matched to a gene: 13. CDR1 and CDR2 (germline): SGHRS, YFSETQ. The CDR3 DNA sequence: TGCGCCAGCAGCTCGAAACGACCGGGACAGGGTTTCTACGAGCAGTACTTC. Amino acid sequence: CASSSKRPGQGFYEQYF.

The chain has TRBV7-9 and TRBJ1-2; 9 bases are a match to TRBD1. V shed 4 bases and J 3 bases; nucleotides not matched to a gene: 6. Germline V lookup: CDR1 SEHNR, CDR2 FQNEAQ (reference sequence). The CDR3 is 15 amino acids. CDR3 sequence (DNA): TGTGCCAGCAGCTCAGGGACAGGGACCTACTATGGCTACACCTTC. Protein: CASSSGTGTYYGYTF.